The T cell receptor (beta chain) under discussion was sequenced for a study of T cells in Graves' hyperthyroidism and ophthalmopathy. Germline assignment: CDR1 MNHNS and CDR2 SASEGT. V shed 6 bases, J shed 5 bases, and the junction held 2 bases outside the gene matches. The CDR3 contains 13 residues. This clonotype was observed many times. The CDR3 regions of TCR beta were amplified from RNA transcripts. The HTBI primer set drove a first-round RT-PCR of the TCR CDR3. TCRdb reanalysed the multiplex PCR reads using MiXCR and keeps one entry per CDR3 protein. The sample holds about 600,000 distinct CDR3 sequences, around 16% seen once.

The receptor was derived from a woman in her thirties or forties with Graves' ophthalmopathy. The chain uses TRBV6-1 and TRBJ1-4, with 8 bases matching TRBD1. Sequencing was done on a sample of blood. The CDR3 loop is CASRRTGNEKLFF. The CDR3 nucleotides are TGTGCCAGCAGACGGACAGGGAATGAAAAACTGTTTTTT.